This T cell receptor beta chain is drawn from a study of T cell repertoires in cytomegalovirus infection. In germline, CDR1 is MNHEY, CDR2 SMNVEV (reference sequence). The CDR3 runs to 15 residues. Trimming stripped 3 bases from V and 0 bases from J, with 11 bases between. TCRdb ran MiXCR on the reads and lists one entry per CDR3 protein. There are roughly 230,000 distinct CDR3 sequences in the sample; 17% occur only once, and more than 45% lies in the top ten. The chain carries TRBV27 and TRBJ1-1; D may be TRBD1 (5 bases). The sample consisted of CD8+ T cells from PBMCs. The source is a human donor in good health (CMV status not recorded). Some clones in this sample may be carry-over from other donors' samples. The CDR3 bases are TGTGCCAGCAGTTTGTCGGGGGTAATGAACACTGAAGCTTTCTTT. Protein: CASSLSGVMNTEAFF.